Listed below are T cell receptor beta chains from one sample, sequenced in a study of OX40 agonist ivuxolimab in advanced cancers. The protocol was immunoSEQ multiplex PCR, while the TCRdb copy is restricted to in-frame clones and leaves out a portion. The repertoire consists of fewer than 30,000 clones, with roughly 89% occurring once and the leading ten covering roughly 21%. The specimen comprised CD4+ or CD8+ T cells sorted from blood, sampled in a trial of the OX40 agonist ivuxolimab. These receptors were taken from an adult with an advanced solid tumor such as melanoma, head and neck, liver or kidney cancer. CDR3s include the opening cysteine and the closing phenylalanine or tryptophan. The D gene is left open where the match is weak. Expanded clones get a size class; other rows say once, few or many, or leave the size out.

clone_size	v_call	d_call	j_call	cdr3_length	cdr3_nt	cdr3_aa
-	TRBV6-4	-	TRBJ2-3	15	TGTGCCAGCAGTGACTCGGGAGGTTACTCAGATACGCAGTATTTT	CASSDSGGYSDTQYF
-	TRBV4-1	-	TRBJ2-7	12	TGCGCCAGCAGCCAAGGGTGGGGCGAGCAGTACTTC	CASSQGWGEQYF
-	TRBV4-1	TRBD2	TRBJ2-7	17	TGCGCCAGCAGCCACCGGACAGGACTAGCGGGTACCTACGAGCAGTACTTC	CASSHRTGLAGTYEQYF
-	TRBV7-9	TRBD1	TRBJ1-3	14	TGTGCCACAGGGGGAGGGACGGTGGGAAACACCATATATTTT	CATGGGTVGNTIYF
-	TRBV7-9	TRBD1	TRBJ1-4	16	TGTGCCAGCAGCTTAACGGGACAGGGGTTTAATGAAAAACTGTTTTTT	CASSLTGQGFNEKLFF
-	TRBV30	-	TRBJ1-2	13	TGTGCCTGGAGTGTAGTCCGGGGGAATGGCTACACCTTC	CAWSVVRGNGYTF
-	TRBV9	-	TRBJ2-1	14	TGTGCCAGCAGCGCCGGAGGCTCCTACAATGAGCAGTTCTTC	CASSAGGSYNEQFF
-	TRBV27	-	TRBJ2-1	14	TGTGCCAGCAGTTTACAGGACTCATCCAATGAGCAGTTCTTC	CASSLQDSSNEQFF
-	TRBV9	TRBD2	TRBJ2-1	15	TGTGCCAGCAGCTTCGGGACTAGCGGGAGATACGAGCAGTTCTTC	CASSFGTSGRYEQFF
-	TRBV27	-	TRBJ2-7	15	TGTGCCAGCAGTTTATCTGCCGGATCCCCCTACGAGCAGTACTTC	CASSLSAGSPYEQYF
-	TRBV13	-	TRBJ2-5	15	TGTGCCAGCAGCTTGGGGTCCCAGGCCCAAGAGACCCAGTACTTC	CASSLGSQAQETQYF
-	TRBV6-6	-	TRBJ2-3	15	TGTGCCAGCAGTTACTTTTCGACAGCCACAGATACGCAGTATTTT	CASSYFSTATDTQYF
once	TRBV14	TRBD1	TRBJ1-6	15	TGTGCCAGCAGCCAAGAACGGACAGGGTATTCACCCCTCCACTTT	CASSQERTGYSPLHF
-	TRBV7-2	-	TRBJ1-2	12	TGTGCCAGCAGCCCCGGGGCCTATGGCTACACCTTC	CASSPGAYGYTF
-	TRBV11-1	-	TRBJ2-1	17	TGTGCCAGCAGCTTAGGCAGGTCGTATGGGTATGACAATGAGCAGTTCTTC	CASSLGRSYGYDNEQFF
-	TRBV10-3	-	TRBJ1-2	15	TGTGCCATCAGTGATGAGGAGACTAGGAACTATGGCTACACCTTC	CAISDEETRNYGYTF
-	TRBV19	TRBD1	TRBJ1-2	15	TGTGCCAGTAGGGAAAGGGACAGCCCACCCTATGGCTACACCTTC	CASRERDSPPYGYTF
-	TRBV7-8	TRBD2	TRBJ2-1	15	TGTGCCAGCAGCTTACGCCTAGCGGCGTACAATGAGCAGTTCTTC	CASSLRLAAYNEQFF
-	TRBV6-5	-	TRBJ1-2	15	TGTGCCAGCAGTTACTACAGGAACCCGAACTATGGCTACACCTTC	CASSYYRNPNYGYTF
-	TRBV28	-	TRBJ2-7	12	TGTGCCAGCAGTTTCCGTCCATACGAGCAGTACTTC	CASSFRPYEQYF
-	TRBV9	-	TRBJ2-6	18	TGTGCCAGCAGCATAGACTGGACCACGGGCCCTGGGGCCAACGTCCTGACTTTC	CASSIDWTTGPGANVLTF
-	TRBV15	TRBD2	TRBJ2-6	18	TGTGCCACCAGGGGCCGACTAGCGGGAGAATCTGGGGCCAACGTCCTGACTTTC	CATRGRLAGESGANVLTF
-	TRBV4-1	TRBD1	TRBJ2-1	15	TGCGCCAGCAGACACTTCGACAGGGCAGACAATGAGCAGTTCTTC	CASRHFDRADNEQFF
-	TRBV6-5	-	TRBJ2-7	15	TGTGCCAGCAGACCGCAGGGTAGTCTTTACCACGAGCAGTACTTC	CASRPQGSLYHEQYF
-	TRBV4-1	TRBD2	TRBJ2-1	16	TGCGCCAGCAGCCAAGATATGACTAGCGGGTCCCATGAGCAGTTCTTC	CASSQDMTSGSHEQFF
-	TRBV5-5	-	TRBJ2-7	13	TGTGCCAGCAGCCCCGACAGCACCTACGAGCAGTACTTC	CASSPDSTYEQYF
-	TRBV7-6	TRBD2	TRBJ2-7	14	TGTGCCAGCAGCTCCGGGACTAGCGCTTACGAGCAGTACTTC	CASSSGTSAYEQYF
-	TRBV4-1	TRBD1	TRBJ1-1	16	TGCGCCAGCAGCCAGGGCCCGGGACAGGGGTTCACTGAAGCTTTCTTT	CASSQGPGQGFTEAFF
-	TRBV6-1	-	TRBJ1-2	14	TGTGCCAGCAGCCTATCCGGAACGGAGTATGGCTACACCTTC	CASSLSGTEYGYTF
-	TRBV9	TRBD1	TRBJ2-6	17	TGTGCCAGCAGCGCGCCCCGAACAGGGGACGGGGCCAACGTCCTGACTTTC	CASSAPRTGDGANVLTF
-	TRBV6-5	TRBD1	TRBJ2-3	15	TGTGCCAGCAGACCCCGGGACAGGGGTGCAGATACGCAGTATTTT	CASRPRDRGADTQYF
-	TRBV2	-	TRBJ2-3	14	TGTGCCAGCAGTGAAGAGCCGAGCACAGATACGCAGTATTTT	CASSEEPSTDTQYF
-	TRBV27	TRBD2	TRBJ2-1	14	TGTGCCAGCAACATAGGACTAGCAGGGAGTGAGCAGTTCTTC	CASNIGLAGSEQFF
-	TRBV7-2	-	TRBJ2-1	14	TGTGCCAGCAGCTTAGAGGCGGCTTACAATGAGCAGTTCTTC	CASSLEAAYNEQFF
once	TRBV5-8	-	TRBJ2-7	14	TGTGCCAGCAGCCGCACAGACGGGCCCTACGAGCAGTACTTC	CASSRTDGPYEQYF
-	TRBV21-1	-	TRBJ2-1	19	TGTGCCAGCAGCACAGAGGGGGGGCAGTCGGCCCACTCCTACAATGAGCAGTTCTTC	CASSTEGGQSAHSYNEQFF
-	TRBV7-9	-	TRBJ2-1	14	TGTGCCAGCAGCATCGGGGGACTTTACAATGAGCAGTTCTTC	CASSIGGLYNEQFF
-	TRBV6-5	-	TRBJ1-1	13	TGTGCCAGCAGTTACTCCCCGGGCGGCGGAGCTTTCTTT	CASSYSPGGGAFF
-	TRBV6-5	TRBD2	TRBJ2-6	15	TGTGCCAGCAGCATGACTAGCTTCGGGGCCAACGTCCTGACTTTC	CASSMTSFGANVLTF
once	TRBV2	TRBD1	TRBJ2-3	14	TGTGCCAGCAGAGAGACAGGGTTTCCAGATACGCAGTATTTT	CASRETGFPDTQYF
-	TRBV6-5	-	TRBJ2-2	15	TGTGCCAGCAGTTACTCCGGGGGGCCTACCGGGGAGCTGTTTTTT	CASSYSGGPTGELFF
-	TRBV9	-	TRBJ2-7	15	TGTGCCAGCAGCGTAGCTTTGGCAGACTCCTACGAGCAGTACTTC	CASSVALADSYEQYF
-	TRBV28	-	TRBJ2-4	17	TGTGCCAGCAGTTTATTACTAGCAGGAGGTATCGAAAACATTCAGTACTTC	CASSLLLAGGIENIQYF
few	TRBV11-2	-	TRBJ1-4	15	TGTGCCAGCAGCTCATCAGGGGAGCCTAATGAAAAACTGTTTTTT	CASSSSGEPNEKLFF